The 13 T cell receptor beta chains reported below all come from one sample, sequenced in a study of follicular helper T cells after annual influenza vaccination. Indicated time point: 2014-2015 season, pre-vaccination. The assay was immunoSEQ multiplex PCR, and TCRdb's table has in-frame clones only and misses some. The sample shows roughly 14,000 clones, 78% of them seen only once. The sequenced sample was CXCR5- memory CD4+ T cells sorted from blood, obtained on the day of influenza vaccination. The receptor source for this set is an adult who received the influenza vaccine.

This chain uses TRBV5-5 with TRBJ2-5; D may be TRBD1 or TRBD2 (6 bases each). Germline V gene lookup returns CDR1 SGHKS and CDR2 YYEKEE (reference sequence). V shed 4 bases and J shed 1 base, with 14 bases lying between them. The CDR3 has 15 amino acids. CDR3 protein: CASSRTGALQETQYF. For the CDR3, the DNA is TGTGCCAGCAGCCGTACGGGGGCACTCCAAGAGACCCAGTACTTC.

The chain recombines TRBV21-1 with TRBJ1-5. TRBV21-1 is a known pseudogene. This CDR3 has 13 amino acids. CDR3 in DNA: TGTGCCAGCAGCAGGGAAGGCGATCAGCCCCAGCATTTT. It codes for CASSREGDQPQHF.

The V call is TRBV19, the J call TRBJ1-2; possible D gene TRBD1, 5 bases. The germline CDR1 and CDR2 sequences are LNHDA and SQIVND (reference sequence). Trimming left V 7 bases short and J 2 bases short, with 17 bases between. The CDR3 length is 15 residues. The CDR3 nucleotides read TGTGCCAGTAAATTACTGGGCAGGGAGAACTATGGCTACACCTTC. Translating it yields CASKLLGRENYGYTF.

The V call is TRBV6-6, the J call TRBJ1-1; D call uncertain. The CDR3 loop spans 13 amino acids. V was cut by 3 bases and J by 4 bases, with 9 bases left in between. Germline-derived CDR1 and CDR2 are MNHNY and SVGAGI (reference sequence). This chain's CDR3 is CASSYRELTEAFF. The CDR3 DNA reads as TGTGCCAGCAGTTATAGGGAGCTCACTGAAGCTTTCTTT.

The rearrangement joins TRBV5-5 to TRBJ2-6, with D perhaps given as TRBD1 or TRBD2 (5 bases each). The CDR3 is 18 residues long. Germline V CDR1 and CDR2: SGHKS, YYEKEE (reference sequence). V was shortened by 3 bases and J by 0 bases, with 16 bases between the two germline ends. Here the CDR3 reads CASSWDPGRSSGANVLTF. In DNA form, the CDR3 reads TGTGCCAGCAGCTGGGACCCGGGACGCAGCTCTGGGGCCAACGTCCTGACTTTC.

The rearrangement uses TRBV18 and TRBJ1-4; TRBD1 matches at 9 bases. CDR3 size: 13 residues. Per germline, CDR1 KGHSH and CDR2 LQKENI. The V segment lost 6 bases and the J segment 7 bases; nucleotides outside the gene matches: 3. CDR3 protein: CASSPGQGEKLFF. The CDR3 coding sequence is TGTGCCAGCTCTCCGGGACAGGGTGAAAAACTGTTTTTT.

The sample holds a few counts of this clone. This chain joins TRBV4-1 and TRBJ1-2; TRBD1 matches at 9 bases. The CDR3 is 13 amino acids. The trim removed 6 bases at V and 2 bases at J, leaving 1 base unmatched. Germline V gene data show CDR1 as MGHRA and CDR2 as YSYEKL. CDR3 amino acids: CASRDRGNYGYTF. As DNA, the CDR3 is TGCGCCAGCAGAGACAGGGGGAACTATGGCTACACCTTC.

This chain joins TRBV5-4 and TRBJ2-2; possibly TRBD2 for D (5 bases). The V gene lost 4 bases and the J gene lost 6 bases, with 16 bases spanning the gap. CDR3 length: 15 amino acids. Germline-derived CDR1 and CDR2 are SGHNT and YYREEE (reference sequence). CDR3 protein: CASSPDLALAGELFF. Here the CDR3 DNA reads TGTGCCAGCAGCCCAGATCTAGCTTTGGCCGGGGAGCTGTTTTTT.

This clone was detected only once. The CDR3 DNA reads TGTGCCAGCAGCTTTAAAGGACAGGGAACGGAAAAACTGTTTTTT. Its protein product is CASSFKGQGTEKLFF. This chain connects TRBV5-8 to TRBJ1-4; 8 nucleotides match TRBD1. With V trimmed by 2 bases and J by 8 bases, 8 bases remained unmatched. Germline V gene lookup returns CDR1 SGHTS and CDR2 YDEGEE. The length of the CDR3 is 15 residues.

With regard to this clone: The same CDR3 also results from other DNA sequences found in this sample. J is TRBJ2-3 and V is TRBV18; D ambiguous. V was trimmed by 6 bases and J by 6 bases, leaving 10 bases between them. Germline V gives CDR1 KGHSH, CDR2 LQKENI. The length of the CDR3 is 12 residues. CDR3 coding DNA: TGTGCCAGCTCGCCAGGTGGGGATACGCAGTATTTT. This gives the protein CASSPGGDTQYF.

This chain links TRBV4-1 with TRBJ2-7; 8 bases map to TRBD2. This CDR3 is 16 amino acids long. Germline-derived CDR1 and CDR2 are MGHRA and YSYEKL. V gave up 4 bases and J gave up 4 bases; unmatched junction bases: 12. The CDR3 region is CASSRPPGLGSYEQYF. In DNA form, the CDR3 reads TGCGCCAGCAGCCGACCCCCGGGACTAGGGTCTTACGAGCAGTACTTC.

This chain joins TRBV5-1 and TRBJ2-3, with 8 bases lining up with TRBD2. The germline CDR1 and CDR2 sequences are SGHRS and YFSETQ. The CDR3 runs to 16 residues. V lost 0 bases, J lost 5 bases, and 8 bases stayed unmatched. In nucleotides, the CDR3 is TGCGCCAGCAGCTTGGGTTCGGGGGGGGGCTTAGATACGCAGTATTTT. Translating gives CASSLGSGGGLDTQYF.

This clone has only a few counts. V is TRBV5-1 and J is TRBJ2-7; no reliable D call. The germline gives CDR1 SGHRS, CDR2 YFSETQ. The V gene lost 2 bases and the J gene lost 0 bases, with 6 bases spanning the gap. This CDR3 spans 13 amino acids. The CDR3 region is CASSFAVSYEQYF. The CDR3 DNA reads as TGCGCCAGCAGCTTCGCAGTCTCCTACGAGCAGTACTTC.